The 4 T cell receptor beta chains given below trace back to one sample, sequenced in a study of T-cell reconstitution after alpha-beta-depleted transplantation in children (dated by TCRdb to about 2016). Library prep was done by PCR. The sequencer listed for this sample is Illumina HiSeq 2500. TCR library preparation used molecular barcoding, with unique molecular identifiers applied to normalize quantification of the TCRbeta repertoire. TCRdb trimmed the raw reads at Q25, called clones with MiXCR and kept productive beta chains. Each record represents a unique CDR3 protein, reported with the most common genes and DNA among its rows. The sample profile shows some 140,000 distinct CDR3 sequences; roughly 10% of them were found once. Around 24% of the sample goes to the ten largest clones. This sample's treatment or condition label indicates: allogeneic hematopoietic cell transplantation with graft depleted of TCRalphabeta T cells and CD19 B cells.

The source was PBMCs, mostly from graft donor cells, collected 180 days after TCRalphabeta/CD19-depleted stem cell transplant. The receptors originated from a girl under two years old who had a stem cell transplant for combined immunodeficiency, so the T cells may come from the graft donor.

The chain is built from TRBV12-3 or TRBV12-4 and TRBJ2-5; D may be TRBD2 (5 bases). Trimming left V 6 bases short and J 5 bases short, with 13 bases between. This CDR3 comprises 13 residues. CDR3 coding DNA: TGTGCCAGCAGACACCGGGCGGGCGAGACCCAGTACTTC. This encodes CASRHRAGETQYF.

This clonotype was detected only a few times. The J gene is TRBJ2-7, the V gene TRBV7-2, with 9 bases matching TRBD1. The ends lost 5 bases at V and 3 bases at J; junction bases unmatched: 8. Germline CDR1 and CDR2: SGHTA and FQGNSA. The CDR3 sequence is 15 residues long. The CDR3 loop is CASSVTPGQGYEQYF. CDR3 DNA: TGTGCCAGCAGCGTGACCCCGGGACAGGGCTACGAGCAGTACTTC.

To note about this clonotype: No conserved phenylalanine or tryptophan ends this CDR3, so it is likely a read error. V and J are TRBV20-1 and TRBJ2-7; D remains ambiguous. Germline lookup yields CDR1 DFQATT and CDR2 SNEGSKA (reference sequence). The CDR3 spans 13 residues. With 0 bases removed from V and 4 bases from J, the gap between germline ends came to 10 bases. The CDR3 region is CSARDTRTYEQYL. The CDR3 bases are TGCAGTGCTAGAGATACGCGGACGTACGAGCAGTACCTC.

This clonotype was seen a handful of times. The chain has TRBV12-3 or TRBV12-4 and TRBJ1-4; TRBD1 aligns across 11 bases. There are 15 residues in the CDR3. The trim removed 2 bases at V and 10 bases at J, leaving 6 bases unmatched. The CDR3 DNA reads as TGTGCCAGCAGTTTAAGCGGGACAGGGGGAAGAAAACTGTTTTTT. This codes for CASSLSGTGGRKLFF.